A single sample gave rise to the 19 T cell receptor beta chains below, sequenced in a study of technical replicates of blood from a few donors. Assay: immunoSEQ multiplex PCR; the TCRdb copy retains only in-frame clones and omits some. Of approximately 81,000 clones in the sample, over 95% were seen once. Sequencing input: T cells isolated from PBMCs. The receptors originated from a human donor in good health.

This sequence joins TRBV9 and TRBJ2-1; possibly TRBD2 for D (6 bases). The CDR3 runs 14 residues. Germline values: CDR1 SGDLS, CDR2 YYNGEE. V was cut by 0 bases and J by 8 bases, with 12 bases left in between. The CDR3 sequence: CASSVGGGNYEQFF. In DNA form, the CDR3 reads TGTGCCAGCAGCGTAGGGGGCGGGAATTATGAGCAGTTCTTC.

The chain has TRBV12-5 and TRBJ1-5; 9 bases line up with TRBD1. With V trimmed by 4 bases and J by 5 bases, 6 bases remained unmatched. Germline V gene lookup returns CDR1 LGHNT and CDR2 FRNRAP. The length of the CDR3 is 15 residues. The chain's CDR3 is CASGSLQGAYQPQHF. CDR3 DNA: TGTGCTAGTGGTTCGCTACAGGGGGCCTATCAGCCCCAGCATTTT.

The rearrangement links TRBV7-9 to TRBJ1-2; 7 nucleotides agree with TRBD1. The germline gives CDR1 SEHNR, CDR2 FQNEAQ (reference sequence). This CDR3 is built from 17 residues. Trimming cost V 3 bases and J 5 bases; bases outside gene matches: 15. CDR3 loop: CASSFELGQGEVYGYTF. For the CDR3, the DNA is TGTGCCAGCAGCTTTGAACTTGGGCAGGGGGAAGTGTATGGCTACACCTTC.

The CDR3 region has the DNA TGTGCCATCGGGATACAGGCGACTTACCAAGAGACCCAGTACTTC. This encodes CAIGIQATYQETQYF. The chain combines TRBV10-3 with TRBJ2-5; tentative D call: TRBD1 (5 bases). Trimming pared 8 bases from V and 0 bases from J, leaving 16 bases between. The germline V gene has CDR1 ENHRY and CDR2 SYGVKD. CDR3 length equals 15 residues.

The chain couples TRBV2 to TRBJ2-2; 12 nucleotides match TRBD1. This CDR3 is 19 amino acids long. Germline V gene data show CDR1 as SNHLY and CDR2 as FYNNEI. J gave up 2 bases and V 4 bases, and 11 bases lay outside the gene matches. The CDR3 reads CASSAYRGQGADNTGELFF. The CDR3 region has the DNA TGTGCCAGCAGTGCCTACCGGGGACAGGGGGCGGATAACACCGGGGAGCTGTTTTTT. The whole variable domain, filled in from reference TRBV2 and TRBJ2-2, reads EPEVTQTPSHQVTQMGQEVILRCVPISNHLYFYWYRQILGQKVEFLVSFYNNEISEKSEIFDDQFSVERPDGSNFTLKIRSTKLEDSAMYFCASSAYRGQGADNTGELFFGEGSRLTVL.

The J gene is TRBJ2-6, the V gene TRBV15; 11 nucleotides align to TRBD2. CDR3 length: 19 residues. Per germline, CDR1 LNHNV and CDR2 YYDKDF (reference sequence). V shed 2 bases and J 0 bases; nucleotides not matched to a gene: 6. The CDR3 is CATSRPGLAGFSGANVLTF. The CDR3 DNA sequence: TGTGCCACCAGCAGACCTGGACTAGCGGGCTTCTCTGGGGCCAACGTCCTGACTTTC.

This chain links TRBV18 with TRBJ1-1; 7 bases are shared with TRBD1. CDR1 is KGHSH and CDR2 is LQKENI in the germline V gene. Trimming cost V 3 bases and J 1 base; bases outside gene matches: 2. The CDR3 runs 14 residues. The CDR3: CASSPGTANTEAFF. In DNA, the CDR3 is TGTGCCAGCTCACCGGGGACAGCGAACACTGAAGCTTTCTTT.

The chain employs TRBV15 and TRBJ1-2, with 8 bases lining up with TRBD1. The CDR3 length is 16 residues. Germline V gene sequence: CDR1 LNHNV, CDR2 YYDKDF (reference sequence). With V trimmed by 4 bases and J by 1 base, 8 bases remained unmatched. The CDR3 DNA reads TGTGCCACCAGCAATTTAGGACAGGGCCTTAACTATGGCTACACCTTC. This codes for CATSNLGQGLNYGYTF.

V is TRBV5-4 and J is TRBJ2-7; the match to TRBD2 covers 8 bases. V lost 2 bases and J lost 6; bases outside the gene matches: 10. The CDR3 has 15 amino acids. Germline V gene data show CDR1 as SGHNT and CDR2 as YYREEE (reference sequence). This CDR3 is CASSLDIAGWVEQYF. CDR3 nucleotide sequence: TGTGCCAGCAGCTTAGATATAGCGGGATGGGTCGAGCAGTACTTC.

This clone appeared a single time. The V and J genes are TRBV5-4 and TRBJ2-7; D is possibly TRBD2 (7 bases). From germline, CDR1 is SGHNT and CDR2 YYREEE (reference sequence). The CDR3 covers 14 residues. V lost 4 bases to trimming and J lost 5 bases, with 16 bases between them. The CDR3 bases are TGTGCCAGCAGCCCGACTAGCACAGGGAACGAGCAGTACTTC. This sequence encodes CASSPTSTGNEQYF.

The gene calls are TRBV9 and TRBJ2-7, with 7 bases aligning to TRBD2. CDR3 length equals 14 residues. Trimming took 1 base from V and 5 from J; bases not matched to a gene: 6. The germline V gene has CDR1 SGDLS and CDR2 YYNGEE. CDR3 nucleotides: TGTGCCAGCAGCGTAAGCGGGGACCCCAACGAGCAGTACTTC. It translates to CASSVSGDPNEQYF. Using reference TRBV9 and TRBJ2-7 for the parts outside the CDR3, the full variable domain is DSGVTQTPKHLITATGQRVTLRCSPRSGDLSVYWYQQSLDQGLQFLIQYYNGEERAKGNILERFSAQQFPDLHSELNLSSLELGDSALYFCASSVSGDPNEQYFGPGTRLTVT.

The V and J genes are TRBV7-3 and TRBJ1-4; 8 positions agree with TRBD1. V trimming: 5 bases; J trimming: 3 bases; junction bases outside the gene matches: 11. The length of the CDR3 is 17 residues. Germline-derived CDR1 and CDR2 are SGHTA and FQGTGA. The CDR3 loop is CASSKIGTGDPNEKLFF. The CDR3 DNA reads as TGTGCCAGCAGCAAAATTGGGACAGGTGATCCTAATGAAAAACTGTTTTTT.

This clone came up once. The J gene is TRBJ1-4, the V gene TRBV5-1; 10 bases are shared with TRBD1. Germline assignment: CDR1 SGHRS and CDR2 YFSETQ. The CDR3 covers 16 residues. With 4 bases clipped from V and 6 bases from J, the junction kept 9 bases outside the gene matches. CDR3 DNA sequence: TGCGCCAGCAGCACCTTATTTGGGACAGGGGATGAAAAACTGTTTTTT. The encoded protein is CASSTLFGTGDEKLFF.

The chain carries TRBV9 and TRBJ2-3, with 7 bases fitting TRBD2. After removal of 4 bases from V and 2 bases from J, the junction contained 10 bases not matched to a gene. This CDR3 spans 16 amino acids. Per the germline V gene, CDR1 is SGDLS and CDR2 is YYNGEE. The CDR3 sequence: CASSTLGTIITDTQYF. CDR3 bases: TGTGCCAGCAGCACGTTGGGGACTATAATCACAGATACGCAGTATTTT.

This sequence joins TRBV5-5 and TRBJ1-5; D is perhaps TRBD1 (6 bases). CDR1 is SGHKS and CDR2 is YYEKEE in the germline V gene (reference sequence). CDR3 size: 13 residues. V lost 5 bases, J lost 7 bases, and 13 bases lay in between. CDR3 region: CASSLYRDQPQHF. CDR3 nucleotide sequence: TGTGCCAGCAGTTTGTACAGGGACCAGCCCCAGCATTTT.

The chain employs TRBV4-3 and TRBJ2-6; 8 bases map to TRBD1. The CDR3 loop spans 18 amino acids. Germline-derived CDR1 and CDR2 are LGHNA and YSLEER. The V and J ends lost 3 bases and 0 bases, in that order; junction bases with no gene match: 7. The CDR3 bases are TGCGCCAGCAGCCACCTGACAGGGGCATTCTCTGGGGCCAACGTCCTGACTTTC. Residues: CASSHLTGAFSGANVLTF.

This chain uses TRBV19 with TRBJ2-4; 7 bases are shared with TRBD1. With V trimmed by 3 bases and J by 7 bases, 3 bases remained unmatched. CDR3 size: 13 residues. Germline lookup yields CDR1 LNHDA and CDR2 SQIVND (reference sequence). CDR3 nucleotide sequence: TGTGCCAGTAGTATGAAGGGGGCGAACATTCAGTACTTC. Its protein is CASSMKGANIQYF.

This chain links TRBV7-9 with TRBJ2-5; tentatively, D is TRBD2 (5 bases). The CDR3 is 12 amino acids. V lost 5 bases, J lost 4 bases, and 8 bases lay in between. CDR1 is SEHNR and CDR2 is FQNEAQ in the germline V gene (reference sequence). CDR3: CASSPDSETQYF. The CDR3 bases are TGTGCCAGCAGCCCGGACTCAGAGACCCAGTACTTC.

The V and J genes are TRBV5-4 and TRBJ2-5; 10 bases are a match to TRBD2. The CDR3 consists of 14 residues. Trimming took 1 base from V and 5 from J; bases not matched to a gene: 2. The germline V gene has CDR1 SGHNT and CDR2 YYREEE (reference sequence). The CDR3, as DNA: TGTGCCAGCAGCTTGCTTAGCGGGGGGGAGACCCAGTACTTC. It yields the protein CASSLLSGGETQYF.